Detailed here is one TCR beta chain. Its antigen is unknown. This CDR3 is 14 amino acids long. V was pared by 3 bases and J by 6 bases, with 15 bases between. The germline V gene encodes CDR1 MNHEY and CDR2 SMNVEV (reference sequence). The sample originates from a study of cytomegalovirus exposure and HLA in healthy donors. Data came from immunoSEQ multiplex PCR; TCRdb stores just in-frame clones and leaves some out. The sample lists around 400,000 clones, approximately 90% seen once, with under 0.95% in the top ten. Regarding the study as a whole: Usually a TCR sequence was rare, but some public TCRs were found in many donors. Cytomegalovirus association was assigned to under 200 TCR beta chains. In vitro, three CMV-associated chains proved specific for CMV antigens.

The V call is TRBV27, the J call TRBJ2-7, with a possible D match to TRBD1 (6 bases). This receptor was taken from a woman between 18 and 29 years old in good health and CMV-seronegative. Specimen: PBMCs. CDR3: CASSLTGGAFEQYF. For the CDR3, the DNA is TGTGCCAGCAGTTTGACTGGGGGCGCTTTCGAGCAGTACTTC.